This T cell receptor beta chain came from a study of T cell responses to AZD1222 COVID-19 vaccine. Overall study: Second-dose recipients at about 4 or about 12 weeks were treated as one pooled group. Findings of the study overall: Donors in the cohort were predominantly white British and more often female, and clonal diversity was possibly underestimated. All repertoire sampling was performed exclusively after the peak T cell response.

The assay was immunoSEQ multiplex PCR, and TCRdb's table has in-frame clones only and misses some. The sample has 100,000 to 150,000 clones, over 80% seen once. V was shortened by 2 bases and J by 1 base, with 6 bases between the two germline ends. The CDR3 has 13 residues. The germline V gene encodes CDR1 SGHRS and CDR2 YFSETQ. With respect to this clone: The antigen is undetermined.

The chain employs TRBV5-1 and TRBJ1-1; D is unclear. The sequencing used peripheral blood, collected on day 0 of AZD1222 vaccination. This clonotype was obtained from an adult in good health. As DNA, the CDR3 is TGCGCCAGCAGCTTAACCAAGAACACTGAAGCTTTCTTT. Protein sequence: CASSLTKNTEAFF.